The text below deals with one T cell receptor (beta chain). The data belong to a study of blood T cell repertoires in COVID-19. Across the study: Spain, Italy and the United States supplied samples that represented acute and convalescent COVID-19. Sample material is recorded as cDNA or gDNA derived from T cells, B-cell-depleted T cells, or PBMCs.

As originally analysed: Reference gene primer amplification gave estimated nucleated cell counts. The data were produced by immunoSEQ multiplex PCR, yet TCRdb's version contains in-frame clones alone and is incomplete. From that table come the V and J calls and clone size; the DNA was used to work out D and trimming. The table lists a few hundred thousand clones, around 80% of them singletons. CDR3 length: 14 amino acids. V gave up 4 bases and J gave up 1 base, with 9 bases separating them. Germline V gene lookup returns CDR1 SGHRS and CDR2 YFSETQ. This receptor was identified in a woman in her 40s who had recovered from COVID-19. This sequence joins TRBV5-1 and TRBJ1-3; D is undetermined. Source material: peripheral blood. The CDR3 reads CASSVGRSGNTIYF. In nucleotides, the CDR3 is TGCGCCAGCAGCGTCGGGAGGTCTGGAAACACCATATATTTT.